The 32 T cell receptor beta chains below were found in one sample sequenced in a study of early T cells in non-severe SARS-CoV-2 infection. TCRdb ran MiXCR on the 5' RACE reads and lists one entry per CDR3 protein. The table shows about 60,000 distinct CDR3 sequences, with 5.5% to 6.5% occurring only once. The sample taken for sequencing was whole blood. The receptors come from an adult who was a healthcare worker with PCR-confirmed SARS-CoV-2 infection or an uninfected control (not recorded which).

V is TRBV4-2 and J is TRBJ2-3; TRBD2 matches at 15 bases. V gave up 4 bases and J gave up 2 bases; unmatched junction bases: 10. The CDR3 spans 19 residues. Per the germline V gene, CDR1 is LGHNA and CDR2 is YNFKEQ. CDR3 in amino acids: CASSPEGLAGGGDTDTQYF. The CDR3 DNA reads TGTGCCAGCAGCCCGGAGGGACTAGCGGGGGGCGGAGACACAGATACGCAGTATTTT.

This clonotype appeared many times. The V and J genes are TRBV7-2 and TRBJ1-2; a possible D gene is TRBD1 (6 bases). V was pared by 5 bases and J by 4 bases, with 11 bases between. CDR3 length: 13 amino acids. Germline V lookup: CDR1 SGHTA, CDR2 FQGNSA. The CDR3 loop reads CASSETGVYGYTF. The DNA of the CDR3 is TGTGCCAGCAGCGAGACAGGAGTCTATGGCTACACCTTC.

This clonotype came up many times. J is TRBJ2-1 and V is TRBV3-1, with 8 bases that match TRBD2. The V gene's germline CDR1 is LGHDT and CDR2 YNNKEL (reference sequence). V lost 1 base and J lost 11; bases outside the gene matches: 4. CDR3 length: 13 residues. The CDR3 loop reads CASSQVSGVKQFF. The CDR3 nucleotides are TGTGCCAGCAGCCAAGTTAGCGGGGTAAAGCAGTTCTTC.

This clonotype was picked up many times. DNA of the CDR3: TGCGCCAGCAGCCAAGAGGTCCGCGGGACCTTTAGCACAGATACGCAGTATTTT. Its translation is CASSQEVRGTFSTDTQYF. The chain links TRBV4-1 to TRBJ2-3; D is perhaps TRBD2 (6 bases). The CDR3 sequence is 18 residues long. Germline V gene sequence: CDR1 MGHRA, CDR2 YSYEKL. V lost 0 bases to trimming and J lost 0 bases, with 16 bases between them.

This clonotype was observed a handful of times. The chain couples TRBV6-2 or TRBV6-3 to TRBJ2-4; 11 nucleotides agree with TRBD2. Germline trimming cut 6 bases from V and 6 bases from J; bases unmatched to any gene: 10. Germline V gives CDR1 MNHEY, CDR2 SVGEGT. The length of the CDR3 is 16 residues. CDR3 region: CASSIPTSGNRNIQYF. CDR3 coding DNA: TGTGCCAGCAGCATCCCGACTAGCGGGAATAGAAACATTCAGTACTTC.

In its sample, this clonotype was seen many times. V usage is TRBV4-1 and J usage is TRBJ1-2; no clear D. Germline-derived CDR1 and CDR2 are MGHRA and YSYEKL. Trimming cost V 1 base and J 6 bases, with 15 bases left between them. This CDR3 comprises 15 residues. The DNA for the CDR3 is TGCGCCAGCAGCCAAGCTAGCGGGAGATCCGATGGCTACACCTTC. It encodes CASSQASGRSDGYTF.

In its sample, this clonotype was seen many times. This sequence joins TRBV7-2 and TRBJ2-4; a possible D gene is TRBD2 (5 bases). From germline, CDR1 is SGHTA and CDR2 FQGNSA. CDR3 length: 13 residues. The V end was cut by 7 bases, the J end by 6 bases, with 13 bases between. CDR3 nucleotides: TGTGCCAGCACCCGTCCGGGAATAAACATTCAGTACTTC. Its translation: CASTRPGINIQYF.

The chain employs TRBV5-5 and TRBJ1-5; tentative D call: TRBD1 (5 bases). This CDR3 contains 15 residues. The germline V gene has CDR1 SGHKS and CDR2 YYEKEE (reference sequence). The germline V and J ends were trimmed by 2 bases and 2 bases, with 11 bases remaining between them. The CDR3 region has the DNA TGTGCCAGCAGCTTTGGGGGGGACGGCAATCAGCCCCAGCATTTT. This gives the protein CASSFGGDGNQPQHF.

This clonotype was counted a few times. The chain links TRBV10-3 to TRBJ2-7; TRBD2 agrees at 12 bases. The CDR3 has 15 residues. Unmatched junction bases numbered 4, after V lost 2 bases and J lost 5 bases. CDR1 is ENHRY, CDR2 SYGVKD, per germline. The CDR3 DNA reads TGTGCCATCAGTGAGACTAGCGGGAGGATCAACGAGCAGTACTTC. Translation gives CAISETSGRINEQYF.

In this sample, this clonotype turned up many times. V gene TRBV6-4 combines with J gene TRBJ2-1, with 9 bases aligning to TRBD1. Trimming removed 7 bases from V and 8 bases from J; junction bases left unmatched: 9. CDR3 length: 14 amino acids. Per the germline V gene, CDR1 is MRHNA and CDR2 is SNTAGT. The CDR3 is CASMRTGAGDEQFF. CDR3 coding DNA: TGTGCCAGCATGAGGACAGGGGCGGGGGATGAGCAGTTCTTC.

This clonotype was found many times. The J gene is TRBJ2-5, the V gene TRBV29-1; either TRBD1 or TRBD2 may supply D (5 bases each). Germline CDR1 reads SQVTM; CDR2 reads ANQGSEA. The CDR3 spans 13 residues. V gave up 5 bases and J gave up 7 bases, with 17 bases separating them. CDR3 protein: CSVSTDPGGTQYF. CDR3 coding DNA: TGCAGCGTTTCCACCGACCCTGGGGGGACCCAGTACTTC.

This clonotype has ten or more counts. The rearrangement uses TRBV20-1 and TRBJ2-1, with D unclear. Germline CDR1 and CDR2: DFQATT and SNEGSKA (reference sequence). This CDR3 region has 10 residues. V was pared by 6 bases and J by 5 bases, with 5 bases between. The CDR3 is CSAFDNEQFF. The CDR3, as DNA: TGCAGTGCCTTCGACAATGAGCAGTTCTTC.

The chain recombines TRBV29-1 with TRBJ2-1; no definite D call. This CDR3 has 15 residues. V was clipped by 3 bases and J by 4 bases, with 16 bases between them. In germline, CDR1 is SQVTM, CDR2 ANQGSEA. Here the CDR3 reads CSVERRGTKYNEQFF. CDR3 coding DNA: TGCAGCGTTGAGCGGAGAGGCACTAAATACAATGAGCAGTTCTTC.

Turning to this clonotype: Being one base from a much bigger clone, this may be a read error. V is TRBV19 and J is TRBJ1-5, with TRBD1 identical over 9 bases. The V and J ends lost 4 bases and 9 bases, in that order; junction bases with no gene match: 7. The CDR3 extends over 14 amino acids. Germline CDR1 and CDR2: LNHDA and SQIVND (reference sequence). The chain's CDR3 is CASSTWTGDWPQHF. The CDR3 nucleotides are TGTGCCAGTAGTACGTGGACAGGGGACTGGCCCCAGCATTTT.

This clonotype appeared many times. The V gene is TRBV7-9, the J gene TRBJ1-1; D remains ambiguous. Germline V gives CDR1 SEHNR, CDR2 FQNEAQ (reference sequence). Trimming shortened V by 5 bases and J by 2 bases, and 21 bases separated the two germline ends. CDR3 length equals 17 residues. CDR3 loop: CASSPRGREWANTEAFF. CDR3 DNA: TGTGCCAGCAGCCCAAGAGGGAGGGAGTGGGCCAACACTGAAGCTTTCTTT. Based on the CDR3 plus reference TRBV7-9 and TRBJ1-1, the full variable domain is DTGVSQNPRHKITKRGQNVTFRCDPISEHNRLYWYRQTLGQGPEFLTYFQNEAQLEKSRLLSDRFSAERPKGSFSTLEIQRTEQGDSAMYLCASSPRGREWANTEAFFGQGTRLTVV.

Ten or more counts support this clonotype. CDR3 sequence reads: CAISGTGGGLIGEQFF. CDR3 bases: TGTGCCATCAGTGGCACCGGCGGCGGACTGATAGGTGAGCAGTTCTTC. V gene TRBV10-3 combines with J gene TRBJ2-1; tentatively, D is TRBD2 (5 bases). The CDR3 is 16 residues long. V lost 4 bases to trimming and J lost 9 bases, with 22 bases between them. The germline gives CDR1 ENHRY, CDR2 SYGVKD.

The rearrangement links TRBV6-1 to TRBJ2-7; a possible D gene is TRBD1 (7 bases). The CDR3 loop spans 15 amino acids. Germline CDR1 is MNHNS and CDR2 is SASEGT. Between the trimmed V and J ends, which lost 4 bases and 1 base, there was a span of 14 bases. CDR3 sequence reads: CASSGGTARSYEQYF. The DNA for the CDR3 is TGTGCCAGCAGTGGCGGGACAGCGCGATCCTACGAGCAGTACTTC.

This clonotype occurred many times. The gene calls are TRBV29-1 and TRBJ2-1; maybe TRBD2 (6 bases). CDR1 and CDR2 (germline): SQVTM, ANQGSEA. Trimming left V 6 bases short and J 4 bases short, with 16 bases between. This CDR3 contains 14 residues. The CDR3 DNA reads as TGCAGCGTCCAGCGGGCGAGCCTTTACAATGAGCAGTTCTTC. Amino acid sequence: CSVQRASLYNEQFF.

This clonotype appeared many times. This rearrangement joins TRBV20-1 to TRBJ1-3; D is perhaps TRBD1 (5 bases). This CDR3 is 14 amino acids long. Trimming pared 6 bases from V and 0 bases from J, leaving 12 bases between. Germline V lookup: CDR1 DFQATT, CDR2 SNEGSKA (reference sequence). Written as DNA, the CDR3 is TGCAGTGCAAAGGAGACAGTCTCTGGAAACACCATATATTTT. Translated, it gives CSAKETVSGNTIYF.

The sample holds a few counts of this clonotype. The junction and the germline gene differ at one end; a read error may be behind it. The CDR3 nucleotides read TGTGCCAGCAGCCATCTCGCTGAAGTTTTCTTT. It specifies CASSHLAEVFF. The rearrangement joins TRBV3-1 to TRBJ1-1, with D uncertain. CDR3 length equals 11 residues. From germline, CDR1 is LGHDT and CDR2 YNNKEL (reference sequence). Using reference TRBV3-1 and TRBJ1-1 for the parts outside the CDR3, the full variable domain is DTAVSQTPKYLVTQMGNDKSIKCEQNLGHDTMYWYKQDSKKFLKIMFSYNNKELIINETVPNRFSPKSPDKAHLNLHINSLELGDSAVYFCASSHLAEVFFGQGTRLTVV.

This clonotype has ten or more counts. J is TRBJ2-7 and V is TRBV10-3; 7 bases are shared with TRBD1. J lost 3 bases, V lost 5 bases, and 7 bases had no gene match. The CDR3 has 14 amino acids. Germline-derived CDR1 and CDR2 are ENHRY and SYGVKD. The CDR3 loop reads CAISLAGTDYEQYF. The DNA of the CDR3 is TGTGCCATCAGTCTGGCCGGGACAGACTACGAGCAGTACTTC.

This clonotype was detected ten times or more. V gene TRBV29-1 combines with J gene TRBJ2-3; D is uncertain. The V gene lost 4 bases and the J gene lost 2 bases, with 13 bases spanning the gap. Germline CDR1 SQVTM, CDR2 ANQGSEA. The CDR3 totals 14 residues. CDR3 in amino acids: CSVVARSLTDTQYF. The DNA for the CDR3 is TGCAGCGTTGTCGCCCGGTCCCTCACAGATACGCAGTATTTT.

This clonotype appeared many times. The gene calls are TRBV27 and TRBJ2-5; D not certain. V was cut by 2 bases and J by 5 bases, with 9 bases left in between. CDR1 MNHEY and CDR2 SMNVEV come from the germline V gene (reference sequence). The CDR3 has 13 amino acids. CDR3 amino acids: CASSLIARETQYF. CDR3 nucleotides: TGTGCCAGCAGTTTAATCGCCCGGGAGACCCAGTACTTC.

This clonotype showed up many times. The genes are TRBV7-2 and TRBJ2-3; weak D call: TRBD1 (6 bases). Trimming took off 4 bases at V and 0 bases at J, with 11 bases between the two ends. The CDR3 contains 15 residues. CDR1 is SGHTA and CDR2 is FQGNSA in the germline V gene. This chain's CDR3 is CASSSPGHSTDTQYF. The CDR3 DNA is TGTGCCAGCAGCTCCCCGGGACACAGCACAGATACGCAGTATTTT. Full variable domain (outside the CDR3, taken from reference TRBV7-2 and TRBJ2-3): GAGVSQSPSNKVTEKGKDVELRCDPISGHTALYWYRQSLGQGLEFLIYFQGNSAPDKSGLPSDRFSAERTGGSVSTLTIQRTQQEDSAVYLCASSSPGHSTDTQYFGPGTRLTVL.

This clonotype has a handful of counts. The genes are TRBV19 and TRBJ1-5; 7 positions agree with TRBD1. CDR1 is LNHDA, CDR2 SQIVND, per germline (reference sequence). Losses at the gene ends were 0 bases for V and 4 bases for J; bases not matched to a gene: 12. This CDR3 spans 18 amino acids. The CDR3 nucleotides read TGTGCCAGTAGTATAGATCCAAGGACAGGCCCGAGGAATCAGCCCCAGCATTTT. It yields the protein CASSIDPRTGPRNQPQHF.

There are a few counts of this clonotype. The chain combines TRBV19 with TRBJ2-3; 10 nucleotides align to TRBD2. CDR1 is LNHDA, CDR2 SQIVND, per germline (reference sequence). V shed 6 bases and J 3 bases; nucleotides not matched to a gene: 12. The CDR3 totals 17 residues. CDR3 amino acids: CASSPRASGSRTDTQYF. The DNA of the CDR3 is TGTGCCAGTAGCCCTAGGGCTAGCGGGAGTCGGACAGATACGCAGTATTTT.

This clonotype appeared many times. The chain couples TRBV12-3 or TRBV12-4 to TRBJ2-1; D call uncertain. The V and J ends lost 6 bases and 1 base respectively, with 13 bases between them. The CDR3 runs 15 residues. The CDR3 is CASSPTGDSYNEQFF. Written as DNA, the CDR3 is TGTGCCAGCAGCCCTACTGGGGATTCCTACAATGAGCAGTTCTTC.

This clonotype was observed a few times. With a much larger clone just one base away, this may be a read error. The chain is built from TRBV12-3 or TRBV12-4 and TRBJ1-1, with 9 bases identical to TRBD1. CDR3 length: 14 residues. In DNA form, the CDR3 reads TGTGCCAACAGTCCACAGGGGGCAGTGACTGAAGCTTTCTTT. This codes for CANSPQGAVTEAFF.

This clonotype has ten or more counts. The gene calls are TRBV20-1 and TRBJ2-3, with 7 bases fitting TRBD2. The J segment lost 0 bases and the V segment lost 3 bases, leaving 6 bases of the junction unmatched. Germline V gene data show CDR1 as DFQATT and CDR2 as SNEGSKA (reference sequence). There are 15 residues in the CDR3. The CDR3 nucleotides are TGCAGTGCTAGTACACTAGCGCAAAGCACAGATACGCAGTATTTT. Residues: CSASTLAQSTDTQYF.

This clonotype was counted a single time. CDR3 coding DNA: TGTGCCAGCAGTTACTCACAGGGGACAGCCTACGAGCAGTACTTC. Its protein is CASSYSQGTAYEQYF. V usage is TRBV6-5 and J usage is TRBJ2-7; 7 nucleotides agree with TRBD1. CDR1 MNHEY and CDR2 SVGAGI come from the germline V gene. The trim removed 0 bases at V and 2 bases at J, leaving 4 bases unmatched. The CDR3 sequence is 15 residues long.

There are many counts of this clonotype. The J gene is TRBJ1-5, the V gene TRBV5-6; D unclear. Trimming stripped 1 base from V and 0 bases from J, with 8 bases between. The CDR3 is made up of 15 amino acids. Germline V gene lookup returns CDR1 SGHDT and CDR2 YYEEEE. CDR3 DNA: TGTGCCAGCAGCTTGTCCAGGCGTAGCAATCAGCCCCAGCATTTT. Translating gives CASSLSRRSNQPQHF.

This clonotype was picked up many times. In DNA, the CDR3 is TGTGCCATCAGTGGCACAGGGGCGAACACTGAAGCTTTCTTT. Amino acids: CAISGTGANTEAFF. The chain has TRBV10-3 and TRBJ1-1, with 7 bases fitting TRBD1. The CDR3 length is 14 residues. Germline V gene sequence: CDR1 ENHRY, CDR2 SYGVKD. The junction had 3 bases not matched to a gene; V was cut back by 4 bases and J by 1 base.